These 16 T cell receptor beta chains were sequenced from one sample in a study of molecular identifiers for immune sequencing clone quantification. MiXCR was run by TCRdb on the PCR reads, yielding one entry per CDR3 protein. The repertoire holds about 320,000 distinct CDR3 sequences, with 20% to 25% as singletons. Sequenced input: naive CD8+ T cells from blood, with Jurkat cell RNA spiked in. Subset noted: FACS-sorted CD8+CD4-CCR7+CD45RA+ naive T cells. These receptors came from a human donor in good health. Some libraries in this study had Jurkat cell RNA spiked in.

Concerning this clonotype: Since a much larger clone is just one base distant, this may be a read error. Here the CDR3 omits its conserved ending phenylalanine or tryptophan, so a read error is the likely source. This sequence joins TRBV12-3 or TRBV12-4 and TRBJ2-3, with D maybe TRBD2 (6 bases). This CDR3 has 13 amino acids. Trimming pared 6 bases from V and 6 bases from J, leaving 13 bases between. The DNA of the CDR3 is TGTGCCAGCAGGTCACTAGCATCTGATACGCAGTATTCT. It encodes CASRSLASDTQYS.

On this clonotype: Given a much more abundant clone one base away, this may be a read error. The chain uses TRBV24-1 and TRBJ2-1, with 8 bases lining up with TRBD2. Trimming took 4 bases from V and 7 from J; bases not matched to a gene: 11. This CDR3 spans 16 amino acids. CDR1 is KGHDR and CDR2 is SFDVKD in the germline V gene. The CDR3: CATSDRISGMWNEQFF. The CDR3 DNA reads as TGTGCCACCAGTGACCGGATTAGCGGGATGTGGAATGAGCAGTTCTTC.

This clonotype has a count of ten or more. Mismatch with germline at one junction end may stem from a read error. V gene TRBV7-2 combines with J gene TRBJ2-7; possible D gene TRBD1, 5 bases. Looked up from germline, CDR1 is SGHTA and CDR2 is FQGNSA. CDR3 length: 13 amino acids. CDR3 DNA: TGCGCCAGCAGCCTACCAGGGTCATACGAGCAGTACTTC. The encoded protein is CASSLPGSYEQYF.

Of note for this clonotype: Given a much more abundant clone one base away, this may be a read error. The chain recombines TRBV5-3 with TRBJ2-2; the D gene is possibly TRBD1 (5 bases). TRBV5-3 qualifies as an ORF whose function is uncertain. The CDR3 runs to 12 residues. The ends were cut back, 9 bases at V and 5 bases at J, with 11 bases in the middle. The CDR3: CANRFGTGELFF. DNA for the CDR3: TGTGCCAACAGGTTCGGGACCGGGGAGCTGTTTTTT.

This clonotype occurred many times. The gene calls are TRBV28 and TRBJ1-1; no clear D. V lost 11 bases and J lost 0, with 10 bases in between. CDR1 MDHEN and CDR2 SYDVKM come from the germline V gene. The CDR3 runs 12 residues. CDR3 DNA sequence: TGTGCCGTTACGAGGCTGAACACTGAAGCTTTCTTT. Translating gives CAVTRLNTEAFF.

In its sample, this clonotype was seen many times. V is TRBV5-1 and J is TRBJ2-5; 9 bases match TRBD1. After removal of 2 bases from V and 5 bases from J, the junction contained 4 bases not matched to a gene. The CDR3 runs 14 residues. Germline CDR1 SGHRS, CDR2 YFSETQ. Here the CDR3 reads CASSLTGGVETQYF. CDR3 bases: TGCGCCAGCAGCTTAACAGGGGGCGTGGAGACCCAGTACTTC.

This clonotype was seen more than once but under ten times. The V gene is TRBV6-5, the J gene TRBJ2-7, with TRBD2 identical over 14 bases. Losses at the gene ends were 0 bases for V and 5 bases for J; bases not matched to a gene: 6. CDR3 length: 17 residues. Germline CDR1 is MNHEY and CDR2 is SVGAGI. The CDR3 region has the DNA TGTGCCAGCAGTTACTCTCCGGGACTAGCGGGGGCCGACGAGCAGTACTTC. This codes for CASSYSPGLAGADEQYF.

This clonotype was counted at least ten times. The chain links TRBV3-1 to TRBJ2-3; tentatively, D is TRBD2 (5 bases). CDR3 size: 16 residues. V was shortened by 0 bases and J by 6 bases, with 16 bases between the two germline ends. Germline CDR1 is LGHDT and CDR2 is YNNKEL (reference sequence). This CDR3 reads CASSQDRVTRGDTQYF. The CDR3 DNA reads as TGTGCCAGCAGCCAAGATCGGGTGACGAGAGGGGATACGCAGTATTTT.

Of note for this clonotype: This could be a read error, since a much larger clone is one nucleotide away. V is TRBV7-9 and J is TRBJ2-4; unclear D gene. CDR1 SEHNR and CDR2 FQNEAQ come from the germline V gene (reference sequence). This CDR3 region has 18 residues. Trimming removed 1 base from V and 0 bases from J, with 16 bases in between. This chain's CDR3 is CASSLVSPAATAKNIQYF. As DNA, the CDR3 is TGTGCCAGCAGCTTAGTCTCCCCCGCCGCGACAGCCAAAAACATTCAGTACTTC.

This clonotype was picked up many times. The J gene is TRBJ2-3, the V gene TRBV12-3 or TRBV12-4; possible D gene TRBD1, 6 bases. This CDR3 has 14 amino acids. Trimming removed 3 bases from V and 2 bases from J, with 9 bases in between. Here the CDR3 reads CASSLAGDTDTQYF. Here the CDR3 DNA reads TGTGCCAGCAGTTTGGCAGGGGACACAGATACGCAGTATTTT.

This clonotype was detected many times. This chain links TRBV19 with TRBJ2-7; either TRBD1 or TRBD2 may fit D (5 bases each). V was shortened by 4 bases and J by 7 bases, with 11 bases between the two germline ends. This CDR3 is built from 12 residues. Germline V gene data show CDR1 as LNHDA and CDR2 as SQIVND (reference sequence). The CDR3 DNA follows: TGTGCCAGTAGTAGAGGGGCAGGTGAGCAGTACTTC. Protein sequence: CASSRGAGEQYF.

This clonotype was observed many times. The V call is TRBV5-1, the J call TRBJ2-3, with TRBD2 identical over 9 bases. Germline CDR1 SGHRS, CDR2 YFSETQ. With 1 base clipped from V and 1 base from J, the junction kept 7 bases outside the gene matches. The CDR3 spans 17 residues. The CDR3: CASSLSSGGPRTDTQYF. The CDR3 nucleotides read TGCGCCAGCAGCTTGAGTAGCGGGGGACCCCGCACAGATACGCAGTATTTT.

This clonotype was observed a few times. The CDR3 spells CASSQVSSYTEAFF. The CDR3 DNA follows: TGCGCCAGCAGCCAAGTTTCGTCCTACACTGAAGCTTTCTTT. The J gene is TRBJ1-1, the V gene TRBV4-1; D ambiguous. The CDR3 is made up of 14 amino acids. Germline CDR1 MGHRA, CDR2 YSYEKL. The V gene lost 1 base and the J gene lost 3 bases, with 9 bases spanning the gap.

This clonotype was detected ten times or more. As DNA, the CDR3 is TGTGCCAGCAGTCCCGGCGACAGTTTCAATCAGCCCCAGCATTTT. This sequence encodes CASSPGDSFNQPQHF. The chain has TRBV27 and TRBJ1-5; TRBD1 is a possible D gene (5 bases). Deletions cut 5 bases from V and 3 bases from J, with 14 bases between. From germline, CDR1 is MNHEY and CDR2 SMNVEV (reference sequence). The CDR3 has 15 residues.

To note about this clonotype: A much more abundant neighbour one base away suggests this may be a read error. The chain is built from TRBV20-1 and TRBJ2-7; tentatively, D is TRBD1 (5 bases). The germline CDR1 and CDR2 sequences are DFQATT and SNEGSKA (reference sequence). V dropped 3 bases and J dropped 8 bases, with 11 bases sitting between them. The CDR3 sequence is 11 residues long. The CDR3 here is CSARRQGKQYF. The CDR3 DNA reads as TGCAGTGCTAGGCGCCAGGGCAAGCAGTACTTC.

This clonotype was detected a few times. The chain joins TRBV20-1 to TRBJ2-2, with 10 positions matching TRBD2. This CDR3 contains 19 residues. The V segment lost 0 bases and the J segment 6 bases; nucleotides outside the gene matches: 16. The germline CDR1 and CDR2 sequences are DFQATT and SNEGSKA (reference sequence). In DNA form, the CDR3 reads TGCAGTGCTAGAGATCAATCCCCGCCTAGCGGGAGTATGGCCGGGGAGCTGTTTTTT. This sequence encodes CSARDQSPPSGSMAGELFF.